This T cell receptor (beta chain) was identified during a study of spatial heterogeneity in lung cancer. Study-level background: Sequence detection consistently recorded a greater number of beta-chain than alpha-chain sequences.

Time point: sample taken at primary tumor resection. Sequencing covered unsorted whole RNA taken from tumor, nontumor lung or frozen PBMC. Untreated early-stage non-small cell lung cancer patients, around 72 in total, were the donors. From the 5' RACE reads, TCRdb called clonotypes with MiXCR, one entry per CDR3 protein. The table has under 6,000 distinct CDR3 sequences, roughly 30% seen once. The source was PBMCs, collected at surgery. The origin of this receptor is a male donor with early-stage non-small cell lung cancer.

CDR3 in DNA: TGCAGTGCCGAGGATGGCGGGAGGAGGACCGGGGAGCTGTTTTTT. Amino acids: CSAEDGGRRTGELFF. The chain couples TRBV20-1 to TRBJ2-2; TRBD2 aligns across 8 bases. V dropped 6 bases and J dropped 5; count of bases not matched to a gene: 11. The germline V gene encodes CDR1 DFQATT and CDR2 SNEGSKA (reference sequence). The CDR3 consists of 15 residues.